The clone carrying this T cell receptor (beta chain) was found many times. As yet, its antigen is unknown. The TCR library protocol attached unique molecular identifiers to the individual cDNA molecules. Using its own MiXCR run on the 5' RACE reads, TCRdb lists one record per CDR3 protein. Of tens of thousands of distinct CDR3 sequences in the sample, around 5.2% are singletons; the top ten hold roughly 7%. The source of the sample is a study of early T cells in non-severe SARS-CoV-2 infection. Study as a whole: It was bulk RNA from unsorted whole blood that was sequenced, and the chains were unpaired.

General observations from the study: Private and CD4 specificities were missed by VDJdb matching, skewed to anti-spike CD8.

This CDR3 has 17 residues. The V segment lost 8 bases and the J segment 2 bases; nucleotides outside the gene matches: 7. This sequence originates from an adult who was a healthcare worker with PCR-confirmed SARS-CoV-2 infection or an uninfected control (not recorded which). Sequencing input: whole blood. The chain has TRBV12-3 or TRBV12-4 and TRBJ2-6, with 12 bases matching TRBD2. CDR3 in DNA: TGTGCCAGCGGATTGACTAGCGGGAGAGCTGGGGCCAACGTCCTGACTTTC. Translation: CASGLTSGRAGANVLTF.